This TCR beta chain was obtained from a study of beta chain features in type 1 diabetes. About the study: Patients were similar to healthy donors in age and gender (as well as in cell yields). Whole-study results and caveats: Type 1 diabetes patients showed fewer insertions and more deletions at VDJ junctions. The similarity of naive, central memory and Treg TCRB repertoires appeared greater among patients than among healthy donors.

The CDR3 totals 16 residues. A word on this clone: What it binds is unknown.

Isolated RNA was reverse transcribed in full, so expressed TCRB transcripts were sequenced. Produced via immunoSEQ multiplex PCR; TCRdb's table is partial and in-frame only. The sample has about 330,000 clones, 11% seen once. The specimen sequenced was naive CD4+ T cells from blood. The chain uses TRBV21-1 and TRBJ2-7; no DNA check was done on the table's D call, TRBD1. TRBV21-1 is labeled a pseudogene. The source of this sequence is a woman in her thirties in good health. The DNA for the CDR3 is TGTGCCAGCAGCAAACGGGAGACAGGGGGGACCTACGAGCAGTACTTC. Translated: CASSKRETGGTYEQYF.